This T cell receptor beta chain was obtained from a study of T cell responses to AZD1222 COVID-19 vaccine. General observations from the study: Repertoires were obtained only post-peak T cell response. Unmutated regions of variants are reportedly targeted by nearly half of spike-specific TCRs. A mostly white British donor set with more females was recruited, and clonal diversity was possibly underestimated.

Second-dose recipients at about 4 or about 12 weeks were treated as one pooled group. In regard to this clone: The antigen is undetermined.

Sequenced by immunoSEQ multiplex PCR; TCRdb stores in-frame clones only, minus some. The sample consists of fewer than 70,000 clones, about three quarters of them appearing once. V was cut by 6 bases and J by 6 bases, with 9 bases left in between. From germline, CDR1 is MNHNS and CDR2 SASEGT. The CDR3 length is 12 residues. The sequence was collected from an adult who received the AZD1222 COVID-19 vaccine. The sample here was peripheral blood, taken 28 days after the second AZD1222 dose. V usage is TRBV6-1 and J usage is TRBJ1-5; the D is unclear. The CDR3 spells CASSYLGQPQHF. CDR3 bases: TGTGCCAGCAGCTACCTGGGTCAGCCCCAGCATTTT.